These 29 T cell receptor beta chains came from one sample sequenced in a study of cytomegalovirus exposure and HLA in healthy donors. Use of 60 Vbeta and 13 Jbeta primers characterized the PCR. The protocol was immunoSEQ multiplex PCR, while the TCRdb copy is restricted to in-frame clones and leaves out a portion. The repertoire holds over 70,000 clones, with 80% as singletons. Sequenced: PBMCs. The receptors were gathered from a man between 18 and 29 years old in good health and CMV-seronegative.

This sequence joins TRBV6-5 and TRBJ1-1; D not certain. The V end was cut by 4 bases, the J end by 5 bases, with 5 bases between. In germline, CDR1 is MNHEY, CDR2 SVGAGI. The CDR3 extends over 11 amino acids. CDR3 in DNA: TGTGCCAGCAGTTCCGGGACTGAAGCTTTCTTT. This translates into CASSSGTEAFF.

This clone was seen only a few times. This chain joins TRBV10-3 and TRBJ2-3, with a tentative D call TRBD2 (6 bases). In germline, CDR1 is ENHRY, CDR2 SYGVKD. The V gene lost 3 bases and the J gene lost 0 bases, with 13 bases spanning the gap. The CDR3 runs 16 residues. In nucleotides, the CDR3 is TGTGCCATCAGTGATAGCGGCTCTTCTAGCACAGATACGCAGTATTTT. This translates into CAISDSGSSSTDTQYF.

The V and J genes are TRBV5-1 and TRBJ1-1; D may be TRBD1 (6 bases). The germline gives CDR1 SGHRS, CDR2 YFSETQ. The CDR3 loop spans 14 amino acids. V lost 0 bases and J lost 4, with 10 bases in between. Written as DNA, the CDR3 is TGCGCCAGCAGCTTGGCAGGGGCGGGCACTGAAGCTTTCTTT. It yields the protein CASSLAGAGTEAFF.

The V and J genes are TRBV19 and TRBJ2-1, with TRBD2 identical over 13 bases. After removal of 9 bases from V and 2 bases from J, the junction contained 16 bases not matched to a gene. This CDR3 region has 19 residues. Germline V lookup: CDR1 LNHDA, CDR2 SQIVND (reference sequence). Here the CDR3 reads CARVLFWTSGGPPYNEQFF. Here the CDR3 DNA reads TGTGCCAGGGTTTTATTCTGGACTAGCGGGGGACCTCCCTACAATGAGCAGTTCTTC.

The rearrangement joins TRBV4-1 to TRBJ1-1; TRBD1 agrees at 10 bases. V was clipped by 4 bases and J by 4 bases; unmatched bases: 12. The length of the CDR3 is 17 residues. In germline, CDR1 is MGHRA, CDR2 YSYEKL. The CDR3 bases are TGCGCCAGCAGCCGCCCAGGACAGGGGGTGATGGGCACTGAAGCTTTCTTT. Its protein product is CASSRPGQGVMGTEAFF.

CDR3 sequence reads: CASSMVAGEGEKLFF. In nucleotides, the CDR3 is TGTGCCAGTAGTATGGTGGCAGGGGAGGGGGAAAAACTGTTTTTT. The chain has TRBV19 and TRBJ1-4, with D tentatively TRBD1 (6 bases). Trimming shortened V by 3 bases and J by 8 bases, and 16 bases separated the two germline ends. The CDR3 is 15 residues long. The germline V gene has CDR1 LNHDA and CDR2 SQIVND (reference sequence). Complete variable domain (other parts from reference TRBV19 and TRBJ1-4): DGGITQSPKYLFRKEGQNVTLSCEQNLNHDAMYWYRQDPGQGLRLIYYSQIVNDFQKGDIAEGYSVSREKKESFPLTVTSAQKNPTAFYLCASSMVAGEGEKLFFGSGTQLSVL.

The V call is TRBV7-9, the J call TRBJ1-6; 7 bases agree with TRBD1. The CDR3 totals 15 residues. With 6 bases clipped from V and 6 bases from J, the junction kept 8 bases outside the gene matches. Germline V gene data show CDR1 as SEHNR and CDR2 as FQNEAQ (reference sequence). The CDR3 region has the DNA TGTGCCAGCAGTACCCAGACAGGGTCTAATTCACCCCTCCACTTT. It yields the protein CASSTQTGSNSPLHF.

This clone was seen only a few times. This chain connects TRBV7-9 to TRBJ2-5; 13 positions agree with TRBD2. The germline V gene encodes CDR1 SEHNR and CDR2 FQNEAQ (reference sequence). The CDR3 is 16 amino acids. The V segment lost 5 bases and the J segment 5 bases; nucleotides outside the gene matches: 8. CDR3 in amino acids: CASSPTSGGAWETQYF. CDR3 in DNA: TGTGCCAGCAGCCCTACTAGCGGGGGGGCCTGGGAGACCCAGTACTTC.

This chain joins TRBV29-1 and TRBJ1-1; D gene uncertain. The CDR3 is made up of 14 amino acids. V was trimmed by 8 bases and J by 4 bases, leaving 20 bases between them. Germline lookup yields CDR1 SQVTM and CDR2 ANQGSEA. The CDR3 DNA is TGCAGCACCAAAGTCCGTGCGGCATCCACTGAAGCTTTCTTT. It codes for CSTKVRAASTEAFF.

The CDR3: CASSQDGRAGNYNEQFF. CDR3 coding DNA: TGCGCCAGCAGCCAAGACGGGCGAGCGGGGAATTACAATGAGCAGTTCTTC. V gene TRBV4-1 combines with J gene TRBJ2-1, with 7 bases matching TRBD2. V shed 0 bases and J 4 bases; nucleotides not matched to a gene: 9. This CDR3 spans 17 amino acids. The germline V gene has CDR1 MGHRA and CDR2 YSYEKL.

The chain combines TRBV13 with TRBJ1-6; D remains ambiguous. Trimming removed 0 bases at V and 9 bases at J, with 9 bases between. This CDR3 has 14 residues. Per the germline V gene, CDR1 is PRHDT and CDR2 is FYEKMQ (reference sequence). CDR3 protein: CASSLGGVGSPLHF. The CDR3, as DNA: TGTGCCAGCAGCTTAGGCGGGGTGGGTTCACCCCTCCACTTT.

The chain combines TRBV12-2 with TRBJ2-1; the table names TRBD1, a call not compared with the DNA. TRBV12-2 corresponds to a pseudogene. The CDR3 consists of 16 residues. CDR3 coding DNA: TGTGCAAGTCGGCCTTACCTGGGACAGAGCTACAATGAGCAGTTCTTC. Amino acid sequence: CASRPYLGQSYNEQFF.

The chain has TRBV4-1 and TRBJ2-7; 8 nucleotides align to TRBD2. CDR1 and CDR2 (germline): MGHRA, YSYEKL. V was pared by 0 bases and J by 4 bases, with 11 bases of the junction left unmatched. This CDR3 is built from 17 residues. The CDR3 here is CASSQERAGGWRYEQYF. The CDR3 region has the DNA TGCGCCAGCAGCCAAGAACGGGCGGGGGGCTGGCGATACGAGCAGTACTTC.

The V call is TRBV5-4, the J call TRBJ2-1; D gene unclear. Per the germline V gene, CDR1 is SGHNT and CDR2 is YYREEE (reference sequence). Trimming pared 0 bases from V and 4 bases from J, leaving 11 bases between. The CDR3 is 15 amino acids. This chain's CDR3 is CASSLARSLYNEQFF. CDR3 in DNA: TGTGCCAGCAGCTTGGCCAGGTCTCTTTACAATGAGCAGTTCTTC. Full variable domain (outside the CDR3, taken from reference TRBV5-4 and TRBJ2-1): ETGVTQSPTHLIKTRGQQVTLRCSSQSGHNTVSWYQQALGQGPQFIFQYYREEENGRGNFPPRFSGLQFPNYSSELNVNALELDDSALYLCASSLARSLYNEQFFGPGTRLTVL.

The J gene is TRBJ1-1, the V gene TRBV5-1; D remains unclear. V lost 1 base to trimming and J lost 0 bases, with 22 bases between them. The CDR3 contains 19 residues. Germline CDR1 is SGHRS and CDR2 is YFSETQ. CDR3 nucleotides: TGCGCCAGCAGCTTGTCATACGTAACGGTTGGGCAGATGAACACTGAAGCTTTCTTT. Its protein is CASSLSYVTVGQMNTEAFF.

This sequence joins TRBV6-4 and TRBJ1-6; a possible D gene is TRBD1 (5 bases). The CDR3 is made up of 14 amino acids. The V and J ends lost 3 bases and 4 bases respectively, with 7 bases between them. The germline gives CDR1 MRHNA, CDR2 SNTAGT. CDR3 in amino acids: CASSEGEYNSPLHF. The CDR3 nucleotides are TGTGCCAGCAGTGAAGGGGAATATAATTCACCCCTCCACTTT.

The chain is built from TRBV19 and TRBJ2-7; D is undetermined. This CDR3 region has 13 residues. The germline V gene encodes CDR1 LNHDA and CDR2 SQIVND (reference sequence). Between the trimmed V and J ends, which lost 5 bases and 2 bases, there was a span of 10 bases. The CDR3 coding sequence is TGTGCCAGTAGTCGTGAAAGCCCCTACGAGCAGTACTTC. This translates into CASSRESPYEQYF.

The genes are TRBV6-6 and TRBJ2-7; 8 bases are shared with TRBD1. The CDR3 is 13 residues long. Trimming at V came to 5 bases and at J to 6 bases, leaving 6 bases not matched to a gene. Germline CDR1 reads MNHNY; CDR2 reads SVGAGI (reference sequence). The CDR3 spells CASSLPTGGEQYF. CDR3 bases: TGTGCCAGCAGTCTACCCACAGGGGGCGAGCAGTACTTC.

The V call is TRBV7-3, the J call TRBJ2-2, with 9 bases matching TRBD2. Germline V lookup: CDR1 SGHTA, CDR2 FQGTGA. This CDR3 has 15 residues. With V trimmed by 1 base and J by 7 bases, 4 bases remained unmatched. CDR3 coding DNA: TGTGCCAGCAGCTTAAGCGGGGGGGCTAACGGGGAGCTGTTTTTT. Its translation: CASSLSGGANGELFF.

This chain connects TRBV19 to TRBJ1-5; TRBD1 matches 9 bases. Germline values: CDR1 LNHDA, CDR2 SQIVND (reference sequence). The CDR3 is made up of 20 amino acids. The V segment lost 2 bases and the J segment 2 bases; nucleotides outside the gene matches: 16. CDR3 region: CASSITGQGWIGPGNQPQHF. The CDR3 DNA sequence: TGTGCCAGTAGTATAACAGGACAGGGGTGGATTGGGCCGGGCAATCAGCCCCAGCATTTT. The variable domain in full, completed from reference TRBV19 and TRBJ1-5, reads DGGITQSPKYLFRKEGQNVTLSCEQNLNHDAMYWYRQDPGQGLRLIYYSQIVNDFQKGDIAEGYSVSREKKESFPLTVTSAQKNPTAFYLCASSITGQGWIGPGNQPQHFGDGTRLSIL.

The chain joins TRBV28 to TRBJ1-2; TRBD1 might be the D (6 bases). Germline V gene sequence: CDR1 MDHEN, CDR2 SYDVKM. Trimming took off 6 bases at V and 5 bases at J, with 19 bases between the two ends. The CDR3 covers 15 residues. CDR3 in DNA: TGTGCCAGCAGCTATGGTGGGGGGGCTTGGTATGGCTACACCTTC. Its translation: CASSYGGGAWYGYTF.

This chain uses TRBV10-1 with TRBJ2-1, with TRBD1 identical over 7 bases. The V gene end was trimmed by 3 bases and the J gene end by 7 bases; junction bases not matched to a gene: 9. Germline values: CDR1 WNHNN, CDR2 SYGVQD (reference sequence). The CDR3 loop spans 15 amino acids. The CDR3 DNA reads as TGCGCCAGCAGTGACCCCGACAGGGTCGAGAATGAGCAGTTCTTC. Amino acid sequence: CASSDPDRVENEQFF.

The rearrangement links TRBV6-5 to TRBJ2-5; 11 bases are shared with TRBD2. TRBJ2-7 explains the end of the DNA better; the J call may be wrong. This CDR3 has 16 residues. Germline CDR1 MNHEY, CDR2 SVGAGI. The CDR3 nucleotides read TGTGCCAGCAGTTACACGACTAGCGGGGCCGTCTACGAGCAGTACTTC. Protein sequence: CASSYTTSGAVYEQYF.

The CDR3 DNA reads TGTGCCAGCAGCCGTACAGGGGTCAGGTATTCACCCCTCCACTTT. This codes for CASSRTGVRYSPLHF. J is TRBJ1-6 and V is TRBV2; 7 positions agree with TRBD1. This CDR3 comprises 15 residues. Trimming took 6 bases from V and 8 from J; bases not matched to a gene: 10. Germline V gene sequence: CDR1 SNHLY, CDR2 FYNNEI. Filled out from reference TRBV2 and TRBJ1-6, the complete variable domain reads EPEVTQTPSHQVTQMGQEVILRCVPISNHLYFYWYRQILGQKVEFLVSFYNNEISEKSEIFDDQFSVERPDGSNFTLKIRSTKLEDSAMYFCASSRTGVRYSPLHFGNGTRLTVT.

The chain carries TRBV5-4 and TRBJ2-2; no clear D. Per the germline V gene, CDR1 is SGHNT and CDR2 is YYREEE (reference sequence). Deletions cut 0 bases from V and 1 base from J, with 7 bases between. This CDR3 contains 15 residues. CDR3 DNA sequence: TGTGCCAGCAGCTTGGGGTACAAGAACACCGGGGAGCTGTTTTTT. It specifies CASSLGYKNTGELFF.

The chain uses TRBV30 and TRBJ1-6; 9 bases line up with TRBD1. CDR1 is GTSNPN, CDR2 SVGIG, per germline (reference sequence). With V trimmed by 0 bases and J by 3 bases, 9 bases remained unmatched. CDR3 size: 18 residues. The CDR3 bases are TGTGCCTGGAGTGTGGGGTTCTCGGGACAGGGCTATAATTCACCCCTCCACTTT. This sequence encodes CAWSVGFSGQGYNSPLHF.

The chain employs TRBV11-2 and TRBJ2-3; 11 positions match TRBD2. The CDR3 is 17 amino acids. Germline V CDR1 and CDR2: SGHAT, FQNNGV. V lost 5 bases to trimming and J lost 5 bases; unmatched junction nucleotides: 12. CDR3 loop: CASSQLLAGASGDTQYF. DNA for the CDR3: TGTGCCAGCAGCCAGTTACTAGCGGGGGCCTCAGGAGATACGCAGTATTTT.

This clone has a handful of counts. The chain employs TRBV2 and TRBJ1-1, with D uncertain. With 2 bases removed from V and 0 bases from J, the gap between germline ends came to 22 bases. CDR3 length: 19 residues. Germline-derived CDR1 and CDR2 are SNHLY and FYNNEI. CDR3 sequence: CASSESRLLSPRMNTEAFF. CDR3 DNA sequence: TGTGCCAGCAGTGAATCCAGGCTCCTCTCTCCACGTATGAACACTGAAGCTTTCTTT.

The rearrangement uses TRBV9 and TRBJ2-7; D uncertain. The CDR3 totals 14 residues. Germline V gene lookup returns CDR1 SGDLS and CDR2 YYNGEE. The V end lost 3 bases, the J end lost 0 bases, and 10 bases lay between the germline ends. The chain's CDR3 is CASSGDSHSYEQYF. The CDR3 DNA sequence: TGTGCCAGCAGCGGCGACTCACACTCCTACGAGCAGTACTTC.